What follows are 20 T cell receptor beta chains derived from one specimen sequenced in a study of CD8+ T cells in alopecia areata. Following extraction, RNA underwent reverse transcription to cDNA, which served as the sequencing template. The table came from immunoSEQ multiplex PCR; TCRdb's copy has only in-frame clones and leaves some out. The sample lists some 180,000 clones, approximately 49% occurring once. Treatment: oral pan-JAK inhibitor, 5-10 mg twice daily. Sequencing used CD8+ T cells sorted from blood, obtained around week 54, from a patient treated with tofacitinib. Receptors were obtained from a human donor with alopecia areata.

This clone was found a few times. The rearrangement links TRBV29-1 to TRBJ2-7, with 9 bases lining up with TRBD1. Germline assignment: CDR1 SQVTM and CDR2 ANQGSEA. This CDR3 spans 15 amino acids. J gave up 4 bases and V 2 bases, and 9 bases lay outside the gene matches. CDR3 nucleotides: TGCAGCGTTGAAATTCTAGACAGGGGGAAATACGAGCAGTACTTC. Protein product: CSVEILDRGKYEQYF.

The CDR3 DNA follows: TGTGCCAGCAGTTACCCCGGGACAGACTATAACTATGGCTACACCTTC. Protein product: CASSYPGTDYNYGYTF. The chain employs TRBV6-6 and TRBJ1-2; TRBD1 matches at 7 bases. V was clipped by 2 bases and J by 1 base; unmatched bases: 7. CDR1 and CDR2 from the germline V gene are MNHNY and SVGAGI (reference sequence). The CDR3 covers 16 residues.

The chain employs TRBV27 and TRBJ2-2; D remains ambiguous. Deletions cut 6 bases from V and 4 bases from J, with 18 bases between. The V gene's germline CDR1 is MNHEY and CDR2 SMNVEV (reference sequence). There are 16 residues in the CDR3. CDR3 loop: CASSPATGRITGELFF. The DNA of the CDR3 is TGTGCCAGCAGCCCAGCCACTGGACGGATCACCGGGGAGCTGTTTTTT.

This clone came up once. The chain joins TRBV11-2 to TRBJ2-7; D is perhaps TRBD2 (6 bases). V was shortened by 5 bases and J by 1 base, with 9 bases between the two germline ends. Germline CDR1 SGHAT, CDR2 FQNNGV. This CDR3 is built from 13 residues. The CDR3 DNA sequence: TGTGCCAGCAGCACCGGGACTTCCTACGAGCAGTACTTC. Translating gives CASSTGTSYEQYF.

This clone appeared a single time. The J gene is TRBJ2-5, the V gene TRBV29-1; TRBD2 aligns across 9 bases. The J call is uncertain, as TRBJ2-7 better fits the DNA end. There are 12 residues in the CDR3. The V gene's germline CDR1 is SQVTM and CDR2 ANQGSEA. CDR3 in amino acids: CSAVAGEGEQYF. The CDR3 coding sequence is TGCAGCGCTGTAGCGGGGGAAGGCGAGCAGTACTTC.

This clone was seen just once. The chain employs TRBV5-6 and TRBJ2-7; D is perhaps TRBD1 (6 bases). V gave up 7 bases and J gave up 1 base, with 12 bases separating them. CDR1 is SGHDT and CDR2 is YYEEEE in the germline V gene. The CDR3 covers 13 residues. The CDR3 region is CASCPTGSYEQYF. In DNA, the CDR3 is TGTGCCAGCTGCCCCACAGGGTCCTACGAGCAGTACTTC. The complete variable domain, with remaining parts taken from reference TRBV5-6 and TRBJ2-7, reads DAGVTQSPTHLIKTRGQQVTLRCSPKSGHDTVSWYQQALGQGPQFIFQYYEEEERQRGNFPDRFSGHQFPNYSSELNVNALLLGDSALYLCASCPTGSYEQYFGPGTRLTVT.

The V gene is TRBV10-3, the J gene TRBJ1-2, with D hard to call. CDR1 is ENHRY, CDR2 SYGVKD, per germline. The CDR3 sequence is 11 residues long. The V gene lost 2 bases and the J gene lost 7 bases, with 5 bases spanning the gap. The CDR3 region is CAISEVSGYTF. CDR3 DNA sequence: TGTGCCATCAGTGAGGTTTCTGGCTACACCTTC.

The genes are TRBV7-9 and TRBJ2-7; D is undetermined. Per the germline V gene, CDR1 is SEHNR and CDR2 is FQNEAQ (reference sequence). The CDR3 is 12 residues long. V was shortened by 1 base and J by 7 bases, with 8 bases between the two germline ends. CDR3 DNA sequence: TGTGCCAGCAGCTTAGGGCAAGATGAGCAGTACTTC. Its protein is CASSLGQDEQYF. Combining the CDR3 with reference TRBV7-9 and TRBJ2-7 gives the whole variable domain DTGVSQNPRHKITKRGQNVTFRCDPISEHNRLYWYRQTLGQGPEFLTYFQNEAQLEKSRLLSDRFSAERPKGSFSTLEIQRTEQGDSAMYLCASSLGQDEQYFGPGTRLTVT.

CDR3 sequence reads: CSARGLTYNEQFF. CDR3 nucleotide sequence: TGCAGCGCAAGGGGGCTCACCTACAATGAGCAGTTCTTC. This rearrangement joins TRBV29-1 to TRBJ2-1; TRBD1 matches at 7 bases. V lost 7 bases and J lost 2; bases outside the gene matches: 5. From germline, CDR1 is SQVTM and CDR2 ANQGSEA. The CDR3 has 13 residues.

In its sample, this clone was seen many times. The chain carries TRBV11-2 and TRBJ1-4; 9 nucleotides line up with TRBD1. The V gene end was trimmed by 6 bases and the J gene end by 5 bases; junction bases not matched to a gene: 7. The CDR3 has 15 residues. CDR1 and CDR2 from the germline V gene are SGHAT and FQNNGV. The CDR3 coding sequence is TGTGCCAGCAGTCACGGGACAGGGAAAAATGAAAAACTGTTTTTT. It encodes CASSHGTGKNEKLFF.

This sequence joins TRBV13 and TRBJ2-3; D is possibly TRBD1 (5 bases). Trimming pared 6 bases from V and 1 base from J, leaving 11 bases between. CDR3 length equals 14 residues. Germline V lookup: CDR1 PRHDT, CDR2 FYEKMQ (reference sequence). The CDR3 spells CASSSGIRTDTQYF. The CDR3, as DNA: TGTGCCAGCAGTTCAGGGATCCGCACAGATACGCAGTATTTT.

This clone showed up just a few times. The V and J genes are TRBV27 and TRBJ1-2, with D maybe TRBD1 (5 bases). Deletions cut 7 bases from V and 2 bases from J, with 14 bases between. The germline V gene has CDR1 MNHEY and CDR2 SMNVEV (reference sequence). The CDR3 sequence is 14 residues long. The CDR3 DNA sequence: TGTGCCAGCAAGACAGAAATTGGGAACTATGGCTACACCTTC. Amino acid sequence: CASKTEIGNYGYTF.

This clone was observed a few times. The chain links TRBV29-1 to TRBJ2-2; 9 bases match TRBD1. The CDR3 is 14 residues long. Germline CDR1 and CDR2: SQVTM and ANQGSEA. V lost 6 bases, J lost 2 bases, and 4 bases stayed unmatched. In DNA form, the CDR3 reads TGCAGCGTGGAGGGACAGGGTAACACCGGGGAGCTGTTTTTT. Protein sequence: CSVEGQGNTGELFF.

In its sample, this clone was seen once. The chain recombines TRBV4-3 with TRBJ2-1, with D perhaps matching TRBD1 (7 bases). With 1 base removed from V and 8 bases from J, the gap between germline ends came to 15 bases. The CDR3 spans 15 residues. CDR1 is LGHNA, CDR2 YSLEER, per germline. CDR3 amino acids: CASSQGGDSSYEQFF. Here the CDR3 DNA reads TGCGCCAGCAGCCAAGGGGGGGACAGCAGCTATGAGCAGTTCTTC.

The chain combines TRBV18 with TRBJ1-2, with D unclear. Germline CDR1 KGHSH, CDR2 LQKENI. The CDR3 spans 14 residues. V was trimmed by 6 bases and J by 3 bases, leaving 14 bases between them. The chain's CDR3 is CASSPSRDDYGYTF. The CDR3 DNA reads TGTGCCAGCTCCCCTAGTAGAGACGACTATGGCTACACCTTC. Together with reference TRBV18 and TRBJ1-2, the CDR3 gives the full variable domain: NAGVMQNPRHLVRRRGQEARLRCSPMKGHSHVYWYRQLPEEGLKFMVYLQKENIIDESGMPKERFSAEFPKEGPSILRIQQVVRGDSAAYFCASSPSRDDYGYTFGSGTRLTVV.

The chain recombines TRBV4-2 with TRBJ2-5; D not certain. The CDR3 has 13 residues. The germline gives CDR1 LGHNA, CDR2 YNFKEQ. Trimming shortened V by 1 base and J by 5 bases, and 8 bases separated the two germline ends. The CDR3: CASSQGLGETQYF. The CDR3 DNA reads TGTGCCAGCAGCCAAGGGTTAGGGGAGACCCAGTACTTC.

The chain carries TRBV4-3 and TRBJ2-7; the D is unclear. The CDR3 is 16 amino acids. Between the trimmed V and J ends, which lost 0 bases and 0 bases, there was a span of 12 bases. Germline-derived CDR1 and CDR2 are LGHNA and YSLEER. CDR3 in amino acids: CASSQDPGSPSYEQYF. CDR3 nucleotide sequence: TGCGCCAGCAGCCAAGATCCGGGCAGTCCCTCCTACGAGCAGTACTTC.

This clone was counted a few times. This sequence joins TRBV10-3 and TRBJ1-1; D unresolved. Germline CDR1 and CDR2: ENHRY and SYGVKD. There are 12 residues in the CDR3. V shed 2 bases and J shed 0 bases, with 1 base lying between them. The CDR3 loop reads CAISEMNTEAFF. The DNA of the CDR3 is TGTGCCATCAGTGAGATGAACACTGAAGCTTTCTTT.

This chain uses TRBV7-9 with TRBJ1-5; D remains ambiguous. In germline, CDR1 is SEHNR, CDR2 FQNEAQ (reference sequence). V lost 6 bases and J 6 bases, leaving 12 bases between the germline ends. This CDR3 spans 13 amino acids. For the CDR3, the DNA is TGTGCCAGCAGTAGGACCAGCGGTCAGCCCCAGCATTTT. Amino acid sequence: CASSRTSGQPQHF. The whole variable domain, filled in from reference TRBV7-9 and TRBJ1-5, reads DTGVSQNPRHKITKRGQNVTFRCDPISEHNRLYWYRQTLGQGPEFLTYFQNEAQLEKSRLLSDRFSAERPKGSFSTLEIQRTEQGDSAMYLCASSRTSGQPQHFGDGTRLSIL.

This clone showed up just once. The chain couples TRBV28 to TRBJ1-2, with D unresolved. The germline V gene encodes CDR1 MDHEN and CDR2 SYDVKM. V lost 2 bases, J lost 0 bases, and 4 bases lay in between. The CDR3 spans 13 residues. CDR3 region: CASSLVANYGYTF. The CDR3 DNA follows: TGTGCCAGCAGTTTAGTAGCTAACTATGGCTACACCTTC.